These T cell receptor beta chains were read from a single sample in a study of neoadjuvant anti-PD-1 for oral cavity cancer. Sequenced by immunoSEQ multiplex PCR; TCRdb stores in-frame clones only, minus some. The repertoire includes 6,600 or so clones, 45% of them detected once, and more than 25% sits in the top ten. The material was tumor tissue, obtained before nivolumab (anti-PD-1) treatment. These receptors were taken from a person between 35 and 79 years old with oral cavity squamous cell carcinoma. The CDR3 runs from the conserved cysteine through the conserved F or W. D genes are given only for firm matches. The size entry is marked missing in some rows and otherwise reads once, few, many or a size class.

d_gene: TRBD1
abundance: few
j_gene: TRBJ2-7
v_gene: TRBV28
CDR3nt: TGTGCCAGCAGGAAGACAGGGCCCTACGAGCAGTACTTC
CDR3aa: CASRKTGPYEQYF

d_gene: TRBD1
abundance: -
j_gene: TRBJ1-2
v_gene: TRBV19
CDR3nt: TGTGCCACAGACAGACAGGGGAAAGGGGGCTACACCTTC
CDR3aa: CATDRQGKGGYTF

d_gene: TRBD1
abundance: once
j_gene: TRBJ1-1
v_gene: TRBV5-4
CDR3nt: TGTGCCAGCAGCTTCCGGGACAGGAACACTGAAGCTTTCTTT
CDR3aa: CASSFRDRNTEAFF

d_gene: -
abundance: few
j_gene: TRBJ2-1
v_gene: TRBV7-2
CDR3nt: TGTGCCAGCAGCTTCCCCGGCGGTGAGCAGTTCTTC
CDR3aa: CASSFPGGEQFF

d_gene: -
abundance: once
j_gene: TRBJ1-3
v_gene: TRBV6-5
CDR3nt: TGTGCCAGCAGTTACTGGGACCAAAACACCATATATTTT
CDR3aa: CASSYWDQNTIYF

d_gene: TRBD2
abundance: few
j_gene: TRBJ2-1
v_gene: TRBV2
CDR3nt: TGTGCCAGCAGCCACGGCGGGGGGGTGAATGAGCAGTTCTTC
CDR3aa: CASSHGGGVNEQFF

d_gene: TRBD2
abundance: -
j_gene: TRBJ2-3
v_gene: TRBV7-9
CDR3nt: TGTGCCAGCAGCTTGGTCGGGGGGAGCACAGATACGCAGTATTTT
CDR3aa: CASSLVGGSTDTQYF

d_gene: -
abundance: once
j_gene: TRBJ2-7
v_gene: TRBV6-1
CDR3nt: TGTGCCAGCAGGATATCCTACGAGCAGTACTTC
CDR3aa: CASRISYEQYF

d_gene: -
abundance: -
j_gene: TRBJ1-1
v_gene: TRBV14
CDR3nt: TGTGCCAGCAGCCAAAGAATGACGGGAGTTGGTACTGAAGCTTTCTTT
CDR3aa: CASSQRMTGVGTEAFF

d_gene: -
abundance: few
j_gene: TRBJ1-4
v_gene: TRBV5-1
CDR3nt: TGCGCCAGCAGCATGGGCTCCGGGAATGAAAAACTGTTTTTT
CDR3aa: CASSMGSGNEKLFF

d_gene: -
abundance: -
j_gene: TRBJ2-4
v_gene: TRBV28
CDR3nt: TGTGCCAGCAGTTTCGGACAAACCCGGGCCAAAAACATTCAGTACTTC
CDR3aa: CASSFGQTRAKNIQYF

d_gene: TRBD1
abundance: few
j_gene: TRBJ1-6
v_gene: TRBV7-2
CDR3nt: TGTGCCAGCAGCCCATCCGGGACAGAAAATTCACCCCTCCACTTT
CDR3aa: CASSPSGTENSPLHF

d_gene: TRBD1
abundance: few
j_gene: TRBJ2-7
v_gene: TRBV7-9
CDR3nt: TGTGCCAGCAGCCCGGGACAGGGACGGACGGAGCAGTACTTC
CDR3aa: CASSPGQGRTEQYF

d_gene: TRBD1
abundance: few
j_gene: TRBJ2-7
v_gene: TRBV5-6
CDR3nt: TGTGCCAGCAGCCCAATAAGACAGGGGACCTACGAGCAGTACTTC
CDR3aa: CASSPIRQGTYEQYF

d_gene: -
abundance: -
j_gene: TRBJ1-2
v_gene: TRBV11-2
CDR3nt: TGTGCCAGCAGCTTAGATTGGACGGGGGCTGGAGGCTACACCTTC
CDR3aa: CASSLDWTGAGGYTF

d_gene: -
abundance: -
j_gene: TRBJ2-1
v_gene: TRBV10-1
CDR3nt: TGCGCCAGCAGTGCGGCAGGGCCCAATGAGCAGTTCTTC
CDR3aa: CASSAAGPNEQFF

d_gene: TRBD2
abundance: few
j_gene: TRBJ2-3
v_gene: TRBV6-4
CDR3nt: TGTGCCAGCAGTGAGCGGGGGGGCACAGATACGCAGTATTTT
CDR3aa: CASSERGGTDTQYF

d_gene: -
abundance: few
j_gene: TRBJ2-5
v_gene: TRBV7-9
CDR3nt: TGTGCCAGCAGCTTAGGAGCACAGACTTTCCAAGAGACCCAGTACTTC
CDR3aa: CASSLGAQTFQETQYF

d_gene: -
abundance: -
j_gene: TRBJ2-3
v_gene: TRBV9
CDR3nt: TGTGCCAGCAGCGTAGTCGGTGAGGCAGATACGCAGTATTTT
CDR3aa: CASSVVGEADTQYF

d_gene: TRBD1
abundance: few
j_gene: TRBJ1-2
v_gene: TRBV6-5
CDR3nt: TGTGCCAGCAGTTGGACAGGGTCGTATGGCTACACCTTC
CDR3aa: CASSWTGSYGYTF

d_gene: -
abundance: -
j_gene: TRBJ2-2
v_gene: TRBV6-1
CDR3nt: TGTGCCAGCAGCCGGGACTCGAACACCGGGGAGCTGTTTTTT
CDR3aa: CASSRDSNTGELFF

d_gene: -
abundance: -
j_gene: TRBJ2-5
v_gene: TRBV5-6
CDR3nt: TGTGCCAGCAGCGCACGGGATCCAAGGGGGGAGACCCAGTACTTC
CDR3aa: CASSARDPRGETQYF

d_gene: TRBD1
abundance: medium-sized
j_gene: TRBJ1-6
v_gene: TRBV11-2
CDR3nt: TGTGCCAGCAGCCCGGGACAGGGTAATTCACCCCTCCACTTT
CDR3aa: CASSPGQGNSPLHF

d_gene: TRBD1
abundance: few
j_gene: TRBJ1-1
v_gene: TRBV2
CDR3nt: TGTGCCAGCAGTGATCAGGGGGCACGGAACACTGAAGCTTTCTTT
CDR3aa: CASSDQGARNTEAFF

d_gene: TRBD2
abundance: few
j_gene: TRBJ2-3
v_gene: TRBV2
CDR3nt: TGTGCCAGCAGAACGACTAGCGGGGCTACAGATACGCAGTATTTT
CDR3aa: CASRTTSGATDTQYF

d_gene: -
abundance: -
j_gene: TRBJ2-1
v_gene: TRBV4-1
CDR3nt: TGCGCCAGCAGCCAAGGACTGCTCAATGAGCAGTTCTTC
CDR3aa: CASSQGLLNEQFF

d_gene: -
abundance: -
j_gene: TRBJ1-1
v_gene: TRBV5-4
CDR3nt: TGTGCCAGCAGCTTATGGAAAGGCACTGAAGCTTTCTTT
CDR3aa: CASSLWKGTEAFF

d_gene: -
abundance: -
j_gene: TRBJ2-4
v_gene: TRBV7-9
CDR3nt: TGTGCCAGCAGCTTAGGAGGAAACATTCAGTACTTC
CDR3aa: CASSLGGNIQYF

d_gene: -
abundance: -
j_gene: TRBJ2-4
v_gene: TRBV25-1
CDR3nt: TGTGCCAGCAGGGATGGGACAGCCAAAAACATTCAGTACTTC
CDR3aa: CASRDGTAKNIQYF

d_gene: -
abundance: -
j_gene: TRBJ1-5
v_gene: TRBV7-2
CDR3nt: TGTGCCAGCAGCGACAACGGGGGCAATCAGCCCCAGCATTTT
CDR3aa: CASSDNGGNQPQHF

d_gene: -
abundance: medium-sized
j_gene: TRBJ2-7
v_gene: TRBV10-3
CDR3nt: TGTGCCATCAGTGAGTCGGGGCCGCAGTACTTC
CDR3aa: CAISESGPQYF

d_gene: TRBD1
abundance: few
j_gene: TRBJ2-7
v_gene: TRBV4-1
CDR3nt: TGCGCCAGCAGCCAAGATCAGGGACAGGGTTGGAACGAGCAGTACTTC
CDR3aa: CASSQDQGQGWNEQYF

d_gene: -
abundance: -
j_gene: TRBJ1-2
v_gene: TRBV7-2
CDR3nt: TGTGCCAGCAGCTTTCTCTATGGCTACACCTTC
CDR3aa: CASSFLYGYTF

d_gene: -
abundance: -
j_gene: TRBJ1-6
v_gene: TRBV11-3
CDR3nt: TGTGCCAGCAGCCCGGGGGTTCGACCCCTCCACTTT
CDR3aa: CASSPGVRPLHF

d_gene: -
abundance: few
j_gene: TRBJ2-5
v_gene: TRBV5-6
CDR3nt: TGTGCCAGCAGCCCAGGCGGGGTACGGGCAGGGGAGACCCAGTACTTC
CDR3aa: CASSPGGVRAGETQYF

d_gene: -
abundance: -
j_gene: TRBJ2-3
v_gene: TRBV19
CDR3nt: TGTGCCAGTAGTCCCCGGGGCGTGTTTTCCGATACGCAGTATTTT
CDR3aa: CASSPRGVFSDTQYF

d_gene: -
abundance: -
j_gene: TRBJ1-4
v_gene: TRBV6-6
CDR3nt: TGTGCCACCTATCCCACCTCCGGGAGTAATGAAAAACTGTTTTTT
CDR3aa: CATYPTSGSNEKLFF

d_gene: TRBD1
abundance: -
j_gene: TRBJ2-2
v_gene: TRBV10-1
CDR3nt: TGCGCCAGCAATTCGGGACAGGGAAACACCGGGGAGCTGTTTTTT
CDR3aa: CASNSGQGNTGELFF

d_gene: TRBD1
abundance: -
j_gene: TRBJ2-2
v_gene: TRBV19
CDR3nt: TGTGCCAGTAGTAGGGGGGACAGGGGAAACACCGGGGAGCTGTTTTTT
CDR3aa: CASSRGDRGNTGELFF

d_gene: TRBD1
abundance: -
j_gene: TRBJ1-2
v_gene: TRBV29-1
CDR3nt: TGCAGCGTTGAAGATCTGGGACAGGGTGGCTATGGCTACACCTTC
CDR3aa: CSVEDLGQGGYGYTF

d_gene: TRBD2
abundance: -
j_gene: TRBJ2-1
v_gene: TRBV19
CDR3nt: TGTGCCAGTAGTATAGTAGCTAGCGGGGGGTTCAATGAGCAGTTCTTC
CDR3aa: CASSIVASGGFNEQFF

d_gene: -
abundance: few
j_gene: TRBJ2-2
v_gene: TRBV2
CDR3nt: TGTGCCAGCAGTGAAGCAGGCAGAAACACCGGGGAGCTGTTTTTT
CDR3aa: CASSEAGRNTGELFF

d_gene: -
abundance: few
j_gene: TRBJ1-2
v_gene: TRBV18
CDR3nt: TGTGCCAGCTCACCATTGGACAGATCCTATGGCTACACCTTC
CDR3aa: CASSPLDRSYGYTF

d_gene: -
abundance: -
j_gene: TRBJ2-7
v_gene: TRBV7-2
CDR3nt: TGTGCCAGCACCCGAGACTCCTACGAGCAGTACTTC
CDR3aa: CASTRDSYEQYF

d_gene: -
abundance: medium-sized
j_gene: TRBJ1-5
v_gene: TRBV28
CDR3nt: TGTGCCAGCCGCTCACCTAAGGGAGGCCTACTCAATCAGCCCCAGCATTTT
CDR3aa: CASRSPKGGLLNQPQHF

d_gene: -
abundance: -
j_gene: TRBJ1-1
v_gene: TRBV27
CDR3nt: TGTGCCAGCAGTCAACAGGCCTGGGGGATCGAAGCTTTCTTT
CDR3aa: CASSQQAWGIEAFF

d_gene: TRBD2
abundance: once
j_gene: TRBJ2-1
v_gene: TRBV4-3
CDR3nt: TGCGCCAGCAGCCAGACCCTTGCTAGCGGGGGGGCGAAACTGGACTCCTACAATGAGCAGTTCTTC
CDR3aa: CASSQTLASGGAKLDSYNEQFF

d_gene: -
abundance: -
j_gene: TRBJ1-2
v_gene: TRBV6-5
CDR3nt: TGTGCCAGCAGTTACGGGCAGGACTATGGCTACACCTTC
CDR3aa: CASSYGQDYGYTF

d_gene: -
abundance: -
j_gene: TRBJ1-4
v_gene: TRBV5-6
CDR3nt: TGTGCCAGCAGCCCCCCTCCTTCAACTAATGAAAAACTGTTTTTT
CDR3aa: CASSPPPSTNEKLFF

d_gene: -
abundance: -
j_gene: TRBJ2-2
v_gene: TRBV5-8
CDR3nt: TGTGCCAGCAGCTTGGTGTTTAGCGGAATAAACACCGGGGAGCTGTTTTTT
CDR3aa: CASSLVFSGINTGELFF

d_gene: TRBD2
abundance: -
j_gene: TRBJ2-3
v_gene: TRBV7-8
CDR3nt: TGTGCCAGCAGCTTAGTCGGGACTAGCGACATAGATACGCAGTATTTT
CDR3aa: CASSLVGTSDIDTQYF

d_gene: -
abundance: -
j_gene: TRBJ1-3
v_gene: TRBV10-3
CDR3nt: TGTGCCATCAGCCCACAGGGAACATCCGGAAACACCATATATTTT
CDR3aa: CAISPQGTSGNTIYF

d_gene: -
abundance: few
j_gene: TRBJ1-1
v_gene: TRBV30
CDR3nt: TGTGCCTGGAGTGGGGGGAACACTGAAGCTTTCTTT
CDR3aa: CAWSGGNTEAFF

d_gene: -
abundance: -
j_gene: TRBJ2-7
v_gene: TRBV5-6
CDR3nt: TGTGCCAGCAGCTTGAACAGTGTCTACGAGCAGTACTTC
CDR3aa: CASSLNSVYEQYF

d_gene: -
abundance: -
j_gene: TRBJ2-5
v_gene: TRBV4-3
CDR3nt: TGCGCCAGCAGCCGACTAGGAGGGTCCCAAGAGACCCAGTACTTC
CDR3aa: CASSRLGGSQETQYF